Listed below are T cell receptor beta chains from one sample, sequenced in a study of T cells in Graves' hyperthyroidism and ophthalmopathy. TCRdb re-analysed the multiplex PCR reads in MiXCR, keeping a single row per CDR3 protein. The sample includes about 640,000 distinct CDR3 sequences, about a fifth seen only once; the top ten take 30% to 40%. Material: blood. The receptors stem from a young man with Graves' ophthalmopathy. CDR3s include the opening cysteine and the closing phenylalanine or tryptophan. D genes are given only for firm matches. A row's size may be missing; if present it is once, few, many or a size class.

. | TRBJ2-5 | TRBD1 | TRBV11-2 | CASSLLGQGVLETQYF | TGTGCCAGCAGCCTATTAGGACAGGGGGTCTTAGAGACCCAGTACTTC
many | TRBJ2-1 | . | TRBV7-2 | CASSLKTSSYNEQFF | TGTGCCAGCAGCTTAAAAACTAGCTCCTACAATGAGCAGTTCTTC
many | TRBJ2-2 | TRBD2 | TRBV2 | CASGGLAGSVGELFF | TGTGCCAGTGGAGGACTAGCGGGATCGGTCGGGGAGCTGTTTTTT
. | TRBJ2-1 | . | TRBV4-3 | CASSQEVTRYDEQFF | TGCGCCAGCAGCCAAGAGGTTACCAGGTACGATGAGCAGTTCTTC
. | TRBJ1-5 | . | TRBV15 | CATSREGMSQPQHF | TGTGCCACCAGCAGAGAGGGGATGAGTCAGCCCCAGCATTTT
few | TRBJ2-2 | . | TRBV6-1 | CASSYRVANTGELFF | TGTGCCAGCAGCTACAGGGTAGCGAACACCGGGGAGCTGTTTTTT
few | TRBJ1-3 | . | TRBV2 | CASSGGWRPSGNTIYF | TGTGCCAGCAGTGGAGGGTGGAGACCCTCTGGAAACACCATATATTTT
. | TRBJ2-2 | . | TRBV19 | CASSSNPGTANTGELFF | TGTGCCAGTAGTTCGAATCCGGGGACGGCGAACACCGGGGAGCTGTTTTTT
few | TRBJ2-1 | TRBD2 | TRBV2 | CASSGPKGTSGRINNEQFF | TGTGCCAGCAGTGGACCGAAAGGGACTAGCGGGAGGATCAACAATGAGCAGTTCTTC
many | TRBJ2-3 | . | TRBV6-6 | CASSYRRSDSSTDTQYF | TGTGCCAGCAGTTACCGACGTTCAGATTCTAGCACAGATACGCAGTATTTT
many | TRBJ1-4 | . | TRBV2 | CASSEGFGTVNEKLFF | TGTGCCAGCAGTGAAGGGTTTGGGACGGTGAATGAAAAACTGTTTTTT
many | TRBJ2-7 | . | TRBV20-1 | CSASVPPGRLSGEQYF | TGCAGTGCTAGTGTCCCCCCGGGACGGCTGAGTGGTGAGCAGTACTTC
. | TRBJ2-3 | TRBD1 | TRBV5-1 | CASSQGQGMTDTQYF | TGCGCCAGCAGCCAGGGACAGGGGATGACAGATACGCAGTATTTT
. | TRBJ2-7 | TRBD1 | TRBV18 | CASSPPGTGFLYEQYF | TGTGCCAGCTCACCACCCGGGACAGGGTTCCTCTACGAGCAGTACTTC
many | TRBJ2-1 | TRBD2 | TRBV3-1 | CASSPMTSGRGNEQFF | TGTGCCAGCAGCCCTATGACTAGCGGGAGGGGAAATGAGCAGTTCTTC
. | TRBJ2-7 | TRBD2 | TRBV7-9 | CASSPEGLAGDVYEQYF | TGTGCCAGCAGCCCCGAAGGACTAGCGGGAGATGTCTACGAGCAGTACTTC
. | TRBJ2-1 | . | TRBV27 | CASALGIADEQFF | TGTGCCAGCGCCCTCGGGATTGCGGATGAGCAGTTCTTC
. | TRBJ1-6 | TRBD1 | TRBV15 | CATSRGGTGPSPLHF | TGTGCCACCAGCAGAGGAGGGACAGGCCCTTCACCCCTCCACTTT
few | TRBJ1-2 | . | TRBV5-1 | CASSFNPSRASEGYTF | TGCGCCAGCAGCTTTAATCCCAGCAGGGCCTCGGAAGGCTACACCTTC
many | TRBJ1-1 | TRBD1 | TRBV20-1 | CSATRDRPPNTEAFF | TGCAGTGCCACCCGGGACAGACCACCGAACACTGAAGCTTTCTTT
few | TRBJ2-7 | . | TRBV11-2 | CASSSPGAGITHEQYF | TGTGCCAGCAGCTCTCCTGGGGCAGGGATTACCCACGAGCAGTACTTC
. | TRBJ2-3 | . | TRBV15 | CATSRETSTDTQYF | TGTGCCACCAGCAGAGAGACCAGCACAGATACGCAGTATTTT
many | TRBJ2-1 | . | TRBV2 | CASSGSKEFFAGNEQFF | TGTGCCAGCAGTGGCTCCAAGGAATTTTTCGCCGGCAATGAGCAGTTCTTC
many | TRBJ2-1 | . | TRBV11-2 | CASSIGTFNEQFF | TGTGCCAGCAGCATTGGGACTTTCAATGAGCAGTTCTTC
many | TRBJ2-7 | TRBD2 | TRBV20-1 | CSGAGTSIYEQYF | TGCAGTGGAGCCGGGACTAGTATTTACGAGCAGTACTTC
many | TRBJ2-7 | . | TRBV2 | CASSGGSLSYEQYF | TGTGCCAGCAGTGGGGGGTCCCTCTCCTACGAGCAGTACTTC
many | TRBJ1-1 | . | TRBV7-2 | CASSLGASGLNTEAFF | TGTGCCAGCAGCTTAGGGGCCTCGGGGTTGAACACTGAAGCTTTCTTT
. | TRBJ2-5 | TRBD1 | TRBV18 | CASSPMGDRGTETQYF | TGTGCCAGCTCACCAATGGGAGACAGGGGGACAGAGACCCAGTACTTC
. | TRBJ2-3 | TRBD2 | TRBV7-2 | CASSPPGLAGGSDTQYF | TGTGCCAGCAGCCCTCCGGGACTAGCGGGAGGGTCAGATACGCAGTATTTT
many | TRBJ2-1 | . | TRBV28 | CASSLYTASEDEQFF | TGTGCCAGCAGTTTATACACGGCCTCTGAGGATGAGCAGTTCTTC
many | TRBJ2-5 | TRBD2 | TRBV7-9 | CASSLGPAGEGETQYF | TGTGCCAGCAGCTTGGGTCCAGCGGGAGAAGGAGAGACCCAGTACTTC
. | TRBJ1-5 | . | TRBV18 | CASSTGVGGQPQHF | TGTGCCAGCTCCACCGGGGTTGGGGGCCAGCCCCAGCATTTT
. | TRBJ2-2 | TRBD2 | TRBV6-1 | CASSFGPGGKVNTGELFF | TGTGCCAGCAGTTTCGGGCCCGGGGGGAAAGTGAACACCGGGGAGCTGTTTTTT
many | TRBJ2-1 | TRBD2 | TRBV24-1 | CATSDLGLAGGGNEQFF | TGTGCCACCAGTGATTTAGGGCTAGCGGGAGGAGGCAATGAGCAGTTCTTC
. | TRBJ1-4 | . | TRBV2 | CASRTTGSGQKLFF | TGTGCCAGCAGAACTACAGGGTCGGGTCAAAAACTGTTTTTT
few | TRBJ1-1 | . | TRBV6-1 | CASSDTVGNTEAFF | TGTGCCAGCAGTGATACCGTGGGGAACACTGAAGCTTTCTTT
. | TRBJ2-7 | . | TRBV5-1 | CASKATTYEQYF | TGCGCCAGCAAGGCGACAACCTACGAGCAGTACTTC
many | TRBJ1-2 | . | TRBV20-1 | CSARGLPGYTF | TGCAGTGCTAGAGGTCTACCTGGCTACACCTTC
. | TRBJ2-3 | TRBD2 | TRBV18 | CASSPYLLLAGVRDTQYF | TGTGCCAGCTCACCCTATTTATTACTAGCGGGAGTTCGAGATACGCAGTATTTT